This passage covers 19 T cell receptor beta chains from one sample sequenced in a study of T-cell memory formation after mild COVID-19. TCRdb redid the calling of the 5' RACE reads with MiXCR, one entry per CDR3 protein. The sample lists 100,000 to 150,000 distinct CDR3 sequences; about 17% were seen once. The specimen was PBMCs or a T cell subset sorted from them (not recorded which). The receptors were sampled from a young man who had mild COVID-19 (a few samples of this study predate the infection). Cell type and time point are not known.

This clonotype has only a few counts. This chain links TRBV20-1 with TRBJ1-3; 11 nucleotides align to TRBD1. The CDR3 consists of 19 residues. Germline V gene lookup returns CDR1 DFQATT and CDR2 SNEGSKA (reference sequence). The trim removed 1 base at V and 0 bases at J, leaving 11 bases unmatched. CDR3 protein: CSARVAVGTGGFSGNTIYF. As DNA, the CDR3 is TGCAGTGCTAGAGTAGCCGTTGGGACAGGGGGATTCTCTGGAAACACCATATATTTT.

The chain is built from TRBV7-9 and TRBJ2-7; the match to TRBD1 covers 9 bases. CDR3 length: 16 residues. The V and J ends lost 3 bases and 0 bases, in that order; junction bases with no gene match: 6. CDR1 is SEHNR, CDR2 FQNEAQ, per germline (reference sequence). The CDR3 DNA is TGTGCCAGCAGCTTTGGATGGGACAGGGACTCCTACGAGCAGTACTTC. It yields the protein CASSFGWDRDSYEQYF.

The table lists this clonotype with a few counts. CDR3 bases: TGTGCCACCAGCAGAGCCGGATCCTCGGGGACCCAGTACTTC. Protein sequence: CATSRAGSSGTQYF. The V call is TRBV15, the J call TRBJ2-5; D is unclear. The germline V gene encodes CDR1 LNHNV and CDR2 YYDKDF (reference sequence). This CDR3 is 14 amino acids long. V was pared by 1 base and J by 7 bases, with 13 bases between.

The sample holds a few counts of this clonotype. The chain employs TRBV12-3 or TRBV12-4 and TRBJ1-5, with a weak D call TRBD1 (5 bases). Between the trimmed V and J ends, which lost 2 bases and 7 bases, there was a span of 12 bases. There are 14 residues in the CDR3. This CDR3 is CASSLLGGLQPQHF. CDR3 coding DNA: TGTGCCAGCAGTTTATTGGGGGGATTGCAGCCCCAGCATTTT.

The table lists this clonotype with a few counts. The rearrangement uses TRBV7-3 and TRBJ2-2; D is ambiguous. V was pared by 5 bases and J by 5 bases, with 15 bases between. Germline CDR1 is SGHTA and CDR2 is FQGTGA. CDR3 size: 15 residues. The CDR3 region has the DNA TGTGCCAGCAGCACCACCCGGGCCGGGACCGGGGAGCTGTTTTTT. This sequence encodes CASSTTRAGTGELFF.

The V gene is TRBV5-1, the J gene TRBJ2-1; 8 nucleotides match TRBD2. The CDR3 extends over 17 amino acids. The V and J ends lost 1 base and 1 base, in that order; junction bases with no gene match: 7. From germline, CDR1 is SGHRS and CDR2 YFSETQ. The CDR3 region has the DNA TGCGCCAGCAGCTTGCTGGCGGGGGGCTTGTCCTACAATGAGCAGTTCTTC. Encoded protein: CASSLLAGGLSYNEQFF.

The CDR3, as DNA: TGCGCCAGCAGCTCGGGGTCGGCGGGGGTTGGAGATACGCAGTATTTT. Its protein is CASSSGSAGVGDTQYF. The chain has TRBV5-1 and TRBJ2-3, with 7 bases lining up with TRBD2. The V and J ends lost 3 bases and 5 bases, in that order; junction bases with no gene match: 12. Germline V lookup: CDR1 SGHRS, CDR2 YFSETQ. The CDR3 is made up of 16 amino acids.

V and J are TRBV7-2 and TRBJ1-6; the match to TRBD1 covers 8 bases. Germline V gene sequence: CDR1 SGHTA, CDR2 FQGNSA. This CDR3 comprises 15 residues. The V segment lost 6 bases and the J segment 6 bases; nucleotides outside the gene matches: 7. CDR3 amino acids: CASRPDRGGNSPLHF. CDR3 sequence (DNA): TGTGCCAGCAGACCTGACAGGGGCGGTAATTCACCCCTCCACTTT.

The DNA for the CDR3 is TGCGCCACCGCGCAGGGGAACCAAGAGACCCAGTACTTC. Its protein is CATAQGNQETQYF. V gene TRBV5-1 combines with J gene TRBJ2-5, with D maybe TRBD1 (6 bases). Per germline, CDR1 SGHRS and CDR2 YFSETQ. The CDR3 covers 13 residues. Trimming removed 9 bases from V and 0 bases from J, with 12 bases in between. Supplemented by reference TRBV5-1 and TRBJ2-5, the full variable domain reads KAGVTQTPRYLIKTRGQQVTLSCSPISGHRSVSWYQQTPGQGLQFLFEYFSETQRNKGNFPGRFSGRQFSNSRSEMNVSTLELGDSALYLCATAQGNQETQYFGPGTRLLVL.

This clonotype has more than one count but fewer than ten. The chain combines TRBV6-5 with TRBJ2-5; possible D gene TRBD2, 6 bases. Germline CDR1 is MNHEY and CDR2 is SVGAGI. Trimming took 6 bases from V and 7 from J, leaving 6 bases between them. This CDR3 contains 10 residues. Written as DNA, the CDR3 is TGTGCCAGCAGGGGGGGGACCCAGTACTTC. Its translation is CASRGGTQYF.

This clonotype has more than one count but fewer than ten. The V and J genes are TRBV4-1 and TRBJ2-3; possibly TRBD2 for D (6 bases). Trimming shortened V by 1 base and J by 4 bases, and 12 bases separated the two germline ends. Germline V gives CDR1 MGHRA, CDR2 YSYEKL. CDR3 length: 15 residues. The CDR3 loop reads CASSQGGSGPDTQYF. The CDR3 DNA is TGCGCCAGCAGCCAAGGTGGTAGCGGCCCAGATACGCAGTATTTT.

This clonotype was seen more than once but under ten times. The chain carries TRBV27 and TRBJ2-7; TRBD1 matches at 10 bases. This CDR3 has 18 residues. CDR1 MNHEY and CDR2 SMNVEV come from the germline V gene (reference sequence). Trimming took 6 bases from V and 5 from J; bases not matched to a gene: 19. The CDR3 sequence: CASSRFSVGTGDPDEQYF. CDR3 bases: TGTGCCAGCAGCAGGTTTTCCGTCGGGACAGGGGATCCGGACGAGCAGTACTTC.

The chain combines TRBV11-2 with TRBJ2-5, with D possibly TRBD2 on 6 matching bases. The germline V gene has CDR1 SGHAT and CDR2 FQNNGV. The CDR3 runs to 14 residues. V was clipped by 2 bases and J by 2 bases, with 9 bases between them. The CDR3 bases are TGTGCCAGCAGCTTATTCCGGGAGCAAGAGACCCAGTACTTC. Translation gives CASSLFREQETQYF.

V and J are TRBV3-1 and TRBJ1-2; D gene ambiguous. Germline V lookup: CDR1 LGHDT, CDR2 YNNKEL (reference sequence). Trimming stripped 0 bases from V and 3 bases from J, with 17 bases between. The CDR3 spans 17 residues. The CDR3 DNA reads as TGTGCCAGCAGCCAAGATTCATTCGGGGTGCAGGACTATGGCTACACCTTC. This sequence encodes CASSQDSFGVQDYGYTF.

This chain uses TRBV12-3 or TRBV12-4 with TRBJ1-3; D ambiguous. This CDR3 region has 13 residues. Trimming removed 3 bases from V and 8 bases from J, with 11 bases in between. The CDR3 DNA reads as TGTGCCAGCAGTTTTATTCCCGGACACACCATATATTTT. Its translation is CASSFIPGHTIYF.

The chain employs TRBV7-9 and TRBJ1-1, with D possibly being TRBD1 (5 bases). Germline CDR1 SEHNR, CDR2 FQNEAQ (reference sequence). V gave up 1 base and J gave up 5 bases, with 20 bases separating them. The CDR3 extends over 17 amino acids. CDR3 loop: CASSLGRGTRDGTEAFF. CDR3 in DNA: TGTGCCAGCAGCTTAGGAAGGGGCACCAGGGATGGTACTGAAGCTTTCTTT.

The CDR3 region is CASSPGVQDYGYTF. The CDR3 DNA follows: TGTGCCAGCTCCCCCGGTGTTCAGGATTATGGCTACACCTTC. The gene calls are TRBV18 and TRBJ1-2; D uncertain. Per the germline V gene, CDR1 is KGHSH and CDR2 is LQKENI. Trimming shortened V by 6 bases and J by 5 bases, and 16 bases separated the two germline ends. This CDR3 has 14 amino acids.

The chain carries TRBV11-3 and TRBJ2-1; D not resolved. Trimming shortened V by 2 bases and J by 5 bases, and 10 bases separated the two germline ends. The CDR3 sequence is 14 residues long. Germline V lookup: CDR1 SGHNT, CDR2 YENEEA. The CDR3 DNA reads as TGTGCCAGCAGCTTAAACCCCGGCGACAATGAGCAGTTCTTC. Translation: CASSLNPGDNEQFF.

The V gene is TRBV7-2, the J gene TRBJ2-3, with 14 bases matching TRBD2. With V trimmed by 4 bases and J by 0 bases, 3 bases remained unmatched. Germline V gives CDR1 SGHTA, CDR2 FQGNSA. The length of the CDR3 is 17 residues. The CDR3 region is CASSSGLAGASTDTQYF. Here the CDR3 DNA reads TGTGCCAGCAGCTCGGGACTAGCGGGGGCCAGCACAGATACGCAGTATTTT. Supplemented by reference TRBV7-2 and TRBJ2-3, the full variable domain reads GAGVSQSPSNKVTEKGKDVELRCDPISGHTALYWYRQSLGQGLEFLIYFQGNSAPDKSGLPSDRFSAERTGGSVSTLTIQRTQQEDSAVYLCASSSGLAGASTDTQYFGPGTRLTVL.